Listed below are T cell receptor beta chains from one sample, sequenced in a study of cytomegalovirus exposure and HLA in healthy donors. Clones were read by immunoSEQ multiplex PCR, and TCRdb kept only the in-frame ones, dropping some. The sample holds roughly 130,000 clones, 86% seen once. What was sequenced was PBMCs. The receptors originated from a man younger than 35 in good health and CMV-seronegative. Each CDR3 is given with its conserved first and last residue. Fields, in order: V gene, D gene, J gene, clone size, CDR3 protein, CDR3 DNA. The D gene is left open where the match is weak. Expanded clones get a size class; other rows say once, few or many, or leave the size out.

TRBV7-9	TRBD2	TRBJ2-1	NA	CASSFTGTSGGHNEQFF	TGTGCCAGCAGCTTCACCGGGACTAGCGGGGGGCACAATGAGCAGTTCTTC
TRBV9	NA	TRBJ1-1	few	CASSVSGRSEAFF	TGTGCCAGCAGCGTCTCAGGCCGCTCTGAAGCTTTCTTT
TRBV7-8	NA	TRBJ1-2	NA	CASSLDRGYGYTF	TGTGCCAGCAGCTTGGACAGAGGCTATGGCTACACCTTC
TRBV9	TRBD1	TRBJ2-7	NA	CASSETGVGYEQYF	TGTGCCAGCAGCGAAACAGGGGTAGGCTACGAGCAGTACTTC
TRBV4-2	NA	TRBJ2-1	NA	CASSPSRGDVDEQFF	TGTGCCAGCAGCCCCTCGAGAGGAGATGTCGATGAGCAGTTCTTC
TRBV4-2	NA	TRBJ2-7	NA	CASSQVREVTYEQYF	TGTGCCAGCAGCCAAGTCAGGGAAGTCACCTACGAGCAGTACTTC
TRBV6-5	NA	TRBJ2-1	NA	CASSYSVLRGYNEQFF	TGTGCCAGCAGTTACTCGGTCTTGAGGGGGTACAATGAGCAGTTCTTC
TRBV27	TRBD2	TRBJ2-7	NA	CASSLMRGAYEQYF	TGTGCCAGCAGTTTAATGCGGGGGGCCTACGAGCAGTACTTC
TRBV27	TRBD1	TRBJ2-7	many	CASTMPRGQVEQYF	TGTGCCAGCACCATGCCGAGGGGGCAGGTCGAGCAGTACTTC
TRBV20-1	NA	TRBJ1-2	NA	CSAPTPYGYTF	TGCAGTGCTCCTACTCCCTATGGCTACACCTTC
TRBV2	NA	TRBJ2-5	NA	CASSGSNVRETQYF	TGTGCCAGCAGTGGTTCCAATGTCCGGGAGACCCAGTACTTC
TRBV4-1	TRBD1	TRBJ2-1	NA	CASSRTGAISYNEQFF	TGCGCCAGCAGCCGGACAGGGGCTATATCCTACAATGAGCAGTTCTTC
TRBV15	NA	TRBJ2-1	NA	CATSTVSLVGRNEQFF	TGTGCCACCAGCACCGTCAGTCTAGTGGGGCGAAATGAGCAGTTCTTC
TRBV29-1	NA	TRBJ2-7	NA	CSVEGDSSSEQYF	TGCAGCGTTGAAGGGGACTCCTCCTCCGAGCAGTACTTC
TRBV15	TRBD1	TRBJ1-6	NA	CATSGTGAPYNSPLHF	TGTGCCACCAGCGGAACAGGGGCACCCTATAATTCACCCCTCCACTTT
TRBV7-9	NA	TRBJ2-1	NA	CASSPRERRANEQFF	TGTGCCAGCAGCCCCCGAGAGAGGAGGGCCAATGAGCAGTTCTTC
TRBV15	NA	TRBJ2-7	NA	CATSRTAPAYEQYF	TGTGCCACCAGCCGGACAGCTCCAGCCTACGAGCAGTACTTC
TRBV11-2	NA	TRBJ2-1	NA	CASSLELSSYNEQFF	TGTGCCAGCAGCTTAGAGCTAAGCTCCTACAATGAGCAGTTCTTC
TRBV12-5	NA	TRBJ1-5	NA	CASGTQGQPQHF	TGTGCTAGTGGTACCCAGGGTCAGCCCCAGCATTTT
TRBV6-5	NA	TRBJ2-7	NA	CASSYSSESGYEQYF	TGTGCCAGCAGTTACTCGAGCGAATCTGGGTACGAGCAGTACTTC
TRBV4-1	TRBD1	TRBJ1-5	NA	CASSLRGTGGLNQPQHF	TGCGCCAGCAGCCTTCGCGGGACAGGGGGCTTGAATCAGCCCCAGCATTTT
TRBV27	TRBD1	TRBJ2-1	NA	CASSLSRGQGAYNEQFF	TGTGCCAGCAGTTTATCTCGGGGACAGGGGGCCTACAATGAGCAGTTCTTC
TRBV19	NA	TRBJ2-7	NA	CASSTYRDSYEQYF	TGTGCCAGTAGTACTTACAGAGACTCCTACGAGCAGTACTTC
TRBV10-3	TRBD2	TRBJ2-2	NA	CAITSGLTNTGELFF	TGTGCCATCACTAGCGGTTTAACGAACACCGGGGAGCTGTTTTTT
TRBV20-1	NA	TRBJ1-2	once	CSARRGYTF	TGCAGTGCTAGACGTGGCTACACCTTC
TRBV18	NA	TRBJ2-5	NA	CASSPRIVGWNREIKETQYF	TGTGCCAGCTCACCACGTATAGTGGGATGGAACAGGGAGATAAAGGAGACCCAGTACTTC
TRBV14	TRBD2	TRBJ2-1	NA	CASSQDFGTSGYHNEQFF	TGTGCCAGCAGCCAAGATTTCGGGACTAGCGGATATCACAATGAGCAGTTCTTC
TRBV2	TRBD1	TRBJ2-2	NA	CASGRDRGLGTGELFF	TGTGCCAGCGGCCGGGACAGGGGACTGGGAACCGGGGAGCTGTTTTTT
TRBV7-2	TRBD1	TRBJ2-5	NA	CASSFVQGAEETQYF	TGTGCCAGCAGCTTCGTTCAGGGGGCTGAAGAGACCCAGTACTTC
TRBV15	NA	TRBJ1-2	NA	CATSRDDGSNGYTF	TGTGCCACCAGCAGAGATGACGGGAGCAATGGCTACACCTTC
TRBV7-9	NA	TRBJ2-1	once	CASSDDSVPYNEQFF	TGTGCCAGCAGCGACGACAGTGTCCCCTACAATGAGCAGTTCTTC
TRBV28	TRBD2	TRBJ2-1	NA	CASSSPATSGRGNEQFF	TGTGCCAGCAGTTCCCCGGCGACTAGCGGGAGGGGTAATGAGCAGTTCTTC
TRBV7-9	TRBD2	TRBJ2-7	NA	CASSLGREDEQYF	TGTGCCAGCAGCTTAGGACGGGAGGACGAGCAGTACTTC
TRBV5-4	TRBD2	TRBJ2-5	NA	CASSAALAQETQYF	TGTGCCAGCAGCGCCGCACTAGCGCAAGAGACCCAGTACTTC
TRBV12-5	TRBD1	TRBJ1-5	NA	CASGLGRDRVRDNQPQHF	TGTGCTAGTGGTTTGGGCCGGGACAGGGTTCGGGACAATCAGCCCCAGCATTTT
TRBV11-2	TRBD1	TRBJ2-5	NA	CASSSGTVKETQYF	TGTGCCAGCAGCTCCGGGACAGTGAAAGAGACCCAGTACTTC
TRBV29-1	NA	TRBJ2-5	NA	CSVAGTYQETQYF	TGCAGCGTCGCTGGGACATATCAAGAGACCCAGTACTTC
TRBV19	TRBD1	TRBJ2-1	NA	CASSGTGGIYEQFF	TGTGCCAGTAGTGGGACAGGAGGTATCTATGAGCAGTTCTTC
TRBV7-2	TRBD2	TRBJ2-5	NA	CASSPRLAQETQYF	TGTGCCAGCAGCCCCAGACTAGCCCAAGAGACCCAGTACTTC
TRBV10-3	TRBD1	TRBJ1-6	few	CAIQGTGDNSPLHF	TGTGCCATCCAAGGGACAGGGGATAATTCACCCCTCCACTTT
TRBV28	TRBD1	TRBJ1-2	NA	CASRGTANYGYTF	TGTGCCAGCCGAGGGACAGCTAACTATGGCTACACCTTC
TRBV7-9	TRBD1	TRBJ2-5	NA	CASSFIYRGQETQYF	TGTGCCAGCAGCTTCATCTACAGGGGTCAAGAGACCCAGTACTTC
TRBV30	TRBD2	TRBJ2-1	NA	CAWSVRISGDNEQFF	TGTGCCTGGAGTGTACGTATTAGCGGGGACAATGAGCAGTTCTTC
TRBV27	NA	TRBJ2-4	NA	CASRTEKNIQYF	TGTGCCAGCAGGACGGAGAAAAACATTCAGTACTTC
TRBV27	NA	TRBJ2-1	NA	CASSPGQPGTSYNEQFF	TGTGCCAGCAGTCCCGGACAGCCAGGGACCTCCTACAATGAGCAGTTCTTC
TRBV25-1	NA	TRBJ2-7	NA	CASSGQGSFLYEQYF	TGTGCCAGCAGTGGCCAGGGCAGTTTCCTCTACGAGCAGTACTTC
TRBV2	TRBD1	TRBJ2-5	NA	CASSDLDRGIIETQYF	TGTGCCAGCAGTGACCTGGACAGGGGAATCATAGAGACCCAGTACTTC
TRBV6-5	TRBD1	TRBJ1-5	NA	CASRTGTGTHQPQHF	TGTGCCAGCCGGACCGGGACAGGGACCCATCAGCCCCAGCATTTT
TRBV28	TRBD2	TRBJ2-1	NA	CASRAGGPNEQFF	TGTGCCAGCAGAGCGGGAGGGCCTAATGAGCAGTTCTTC
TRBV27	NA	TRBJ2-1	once	CASSPLREAYNEQFF	TGTGCCAGCAGTCCCCTCAGGGAGGCCTACAATGAGCAGTTCTTC
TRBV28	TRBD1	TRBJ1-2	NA	CASSLRIGGANSGYTF	TGTGCCAGCAGCTTGCGAATAGGGGGCGCTAACAGCGGCTACACCTTC
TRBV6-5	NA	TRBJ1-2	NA	CASTRDTSWGYTF	TGTGCCAGCACCCGGGACACCTCCTGGGGCTACACCTTC